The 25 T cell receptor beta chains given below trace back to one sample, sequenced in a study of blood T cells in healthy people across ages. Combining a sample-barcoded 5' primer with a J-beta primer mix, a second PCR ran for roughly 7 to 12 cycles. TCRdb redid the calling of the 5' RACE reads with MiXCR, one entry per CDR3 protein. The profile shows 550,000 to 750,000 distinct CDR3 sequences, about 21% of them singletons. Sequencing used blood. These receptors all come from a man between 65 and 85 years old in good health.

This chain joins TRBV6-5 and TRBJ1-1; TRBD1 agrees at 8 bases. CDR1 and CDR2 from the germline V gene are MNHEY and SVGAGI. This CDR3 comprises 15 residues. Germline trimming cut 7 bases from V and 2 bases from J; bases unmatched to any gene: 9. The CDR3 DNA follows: TGTGCCAGCATTGACCGGGACAGGCAAAACACTGAAGCTTTCTTT. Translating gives CASIDRDRQNTEAFF.

This CDR3 is CATSSAGDPDTQYF. In DNA form, the CDR3 reads TGTGCCACCAGCAGCGCGGGAGACCCAGATACGCAGTATTTT. The V call is TRBV15, the J call TRBJ2-3; 7 bases are a match to TRBD2. CDR3 length equals 14 residues. Germline assignment: CDR1 LNHNV and CDR2 YYDKDF (reference sequence). The ends lost 3 bases at V and 4 bases at J; junction bases unmatched: 4.

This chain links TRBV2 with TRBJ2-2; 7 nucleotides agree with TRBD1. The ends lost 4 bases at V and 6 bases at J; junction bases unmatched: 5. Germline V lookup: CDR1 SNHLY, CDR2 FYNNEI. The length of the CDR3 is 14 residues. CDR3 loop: CASSGQGISGELFF. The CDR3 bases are TGTGCCAGCAGTGGACAGGGTATTTCCGGGGAGCTGTTTTTT.

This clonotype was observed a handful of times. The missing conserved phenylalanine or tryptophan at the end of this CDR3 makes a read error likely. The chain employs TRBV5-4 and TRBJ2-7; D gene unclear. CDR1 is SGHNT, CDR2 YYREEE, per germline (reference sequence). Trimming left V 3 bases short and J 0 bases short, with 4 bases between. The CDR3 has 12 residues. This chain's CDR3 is CASSSSSYEQYL. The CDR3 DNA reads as TGTGCCAGCAGCTCGAGCTCCTACGAGCAGTACCTC.

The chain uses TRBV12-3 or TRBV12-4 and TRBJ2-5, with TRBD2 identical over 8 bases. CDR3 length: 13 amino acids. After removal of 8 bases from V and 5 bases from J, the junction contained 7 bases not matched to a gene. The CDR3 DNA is TGTGCCAGCGCGATAATAGCGGGGGAGACCCAGTACTTC. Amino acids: CASAIIAGETQYF.

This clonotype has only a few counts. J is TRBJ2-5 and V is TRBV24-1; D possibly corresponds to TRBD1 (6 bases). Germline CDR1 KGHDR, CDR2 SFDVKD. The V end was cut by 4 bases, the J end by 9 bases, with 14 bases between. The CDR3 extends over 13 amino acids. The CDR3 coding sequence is TGTGCCACCAGTGACCCCCAGGGGCGGGCCCAGTACTTC. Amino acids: CATSDPQGRAQYF.

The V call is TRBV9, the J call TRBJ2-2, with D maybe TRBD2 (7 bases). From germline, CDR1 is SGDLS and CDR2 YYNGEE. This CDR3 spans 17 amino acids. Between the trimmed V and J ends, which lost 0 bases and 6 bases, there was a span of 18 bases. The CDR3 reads CASSVESGTRWAGELFF. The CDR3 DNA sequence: TGTGCCAGCAGCGTAGAGAGCGGGACAAGGTGGGCCGGGGAGCTGTTTTTT.

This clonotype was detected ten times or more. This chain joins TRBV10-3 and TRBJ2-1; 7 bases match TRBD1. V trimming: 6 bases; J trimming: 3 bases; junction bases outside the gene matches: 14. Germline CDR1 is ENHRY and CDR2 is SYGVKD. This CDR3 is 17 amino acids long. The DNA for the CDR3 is TGTGCCATCAGAACCACAGGGGTGAGGGGAAACTACAATGAGCAGTTCTTC. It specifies CAIRTTGVRGNYNEQFF.

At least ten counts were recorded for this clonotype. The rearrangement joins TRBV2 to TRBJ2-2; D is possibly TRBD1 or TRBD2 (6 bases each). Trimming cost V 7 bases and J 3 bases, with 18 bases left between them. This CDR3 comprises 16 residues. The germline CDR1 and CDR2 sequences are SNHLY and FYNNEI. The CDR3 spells CASILEGGSDTGELFF. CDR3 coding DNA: TGTGCCAGCATCCTAGAGGGGGGCTCGGACACCGGGGAGCTGTTTTTT.

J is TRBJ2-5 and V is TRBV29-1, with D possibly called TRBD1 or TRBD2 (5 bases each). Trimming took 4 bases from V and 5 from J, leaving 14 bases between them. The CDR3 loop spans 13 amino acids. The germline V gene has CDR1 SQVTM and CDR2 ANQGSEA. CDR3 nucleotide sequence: TGCAGCGTTGCCTCGAGGGGTGGGGAGACCCAGTACTTC. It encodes CSVASRGGETQYF.

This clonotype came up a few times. The DNA of the CDR3 is TGTGCCAGCAGCGACCGGATCTCCGGGGAGCTGTTTTTT. Translating gives CASSDRISGELFF. This sequence joins TRBV7-2 and TRBJ2-2; D is unclear. The CDR3 contains 13 residues. In germline, CDR1 is SGHTA, CDR2 FQGNSA. Trimming removed 5 bases from V and 6 bases from J, with 10 bases in between. Variable domain in full (rest from reference TRBV7-2 and TRBJ2-2): GAGVSQSPSNKVTEKGKDVELRCDPISGHTALYWYRQSLGQGLEFLIYFQGNSAPDKSGLPSDRFSAERTGGSVSTLTIQRTQQEDSAVYLCASSDRISGELFFGEGSRLTVL.

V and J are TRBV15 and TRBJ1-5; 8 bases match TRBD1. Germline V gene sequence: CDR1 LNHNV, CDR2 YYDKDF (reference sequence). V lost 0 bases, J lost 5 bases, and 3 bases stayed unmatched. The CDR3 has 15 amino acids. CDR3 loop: CATSRDGQGHQPQHF. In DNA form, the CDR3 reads TGTGCCACCAGCAGAGATGGACAGGGCCATCAGCCCCAGCATTTT.

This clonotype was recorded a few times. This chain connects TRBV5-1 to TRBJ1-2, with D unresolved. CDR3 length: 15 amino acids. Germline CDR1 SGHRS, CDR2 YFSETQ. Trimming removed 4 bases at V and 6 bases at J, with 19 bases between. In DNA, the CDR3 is TGCGCCAGCAGCCCCAACACTTTCGGCCTGGATGGCTACACCTTC. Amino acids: CASSPNTFGLDGYTF. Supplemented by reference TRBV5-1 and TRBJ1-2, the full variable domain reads KAGVTQTPRYLIKTRGQQVTLSCSPISGHRSVSWYQQTPGQGLQFLFEYFSETQRNKGNFPGRFSGRQFSNSRSEMNVSTLELGDSALYLCASSPNTFGLDGYTFGSGTRLTVV.

The CDR3 DNA is TGTGCCAGCAGTCGACGAAACAGGGCCCAGTACTTC. Amino acids: CASSRRNRAQYF. V gene TRBV3-1 combines with J gene TRBJ2-7, with D tentatively TRBD1 (6 bases). CDR3 length: 12 amino acids. Looked up from germline, CDR1 is LGHDT and CDR2 is YNNKEL (reference sequence). Trimming removed 6 bases from V and 10 bases from J, with 16 bases in between.

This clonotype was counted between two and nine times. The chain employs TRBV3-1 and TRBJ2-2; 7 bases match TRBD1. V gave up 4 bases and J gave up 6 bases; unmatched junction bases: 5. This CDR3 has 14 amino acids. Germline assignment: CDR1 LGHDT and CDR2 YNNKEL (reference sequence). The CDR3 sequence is CASSPQGDAGELFF. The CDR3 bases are TGTGCCAGCAGCCCCCAGGGGGACGCCGGGGAGCTGTTTTTT.

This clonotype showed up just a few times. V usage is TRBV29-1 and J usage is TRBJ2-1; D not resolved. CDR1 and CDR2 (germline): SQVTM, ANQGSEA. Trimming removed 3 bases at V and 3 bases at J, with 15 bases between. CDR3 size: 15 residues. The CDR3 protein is CSVDSVGRDYNEQFF. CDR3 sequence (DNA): TGCAGCGTTGATTCTGTTGGTAGGGACTACAATGAGCAGTTCTTC.

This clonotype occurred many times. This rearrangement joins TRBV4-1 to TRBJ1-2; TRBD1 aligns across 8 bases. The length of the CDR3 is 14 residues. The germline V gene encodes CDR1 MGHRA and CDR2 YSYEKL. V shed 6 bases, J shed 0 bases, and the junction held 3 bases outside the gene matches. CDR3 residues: CASSEQGANYGYTF. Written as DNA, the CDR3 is TGCGCCAGCAGTGAACAGGGGGCTAACTATGGCTACACCTTC.

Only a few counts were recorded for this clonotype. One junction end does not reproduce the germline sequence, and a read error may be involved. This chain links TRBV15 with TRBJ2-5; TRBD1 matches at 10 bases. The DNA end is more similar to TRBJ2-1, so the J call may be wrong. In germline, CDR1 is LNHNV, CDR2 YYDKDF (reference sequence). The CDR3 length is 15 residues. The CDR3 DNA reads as TGTACCACCAGCAGAGACAGGGGGCCCAACAATGAGCAGTTCTTC. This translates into CTTSRDRGPNNEQFF.

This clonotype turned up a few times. This CDR3 reads CASSFRSVEGREQFF. The DNA for the CDR3 is TGTGCCAGCAGTTTCCGTTCAGTGGAGGGAAGGGAGCAGTTCTTC. The V call is TRBV12-3 or TRBV12-4, the J call TRBJ2-1; D might be TRBD2 (6 bases). Trimming cost V 3 bases and J 10 bases, with 19 bases left between them. The CDR3 loop spans 15 amino acids.

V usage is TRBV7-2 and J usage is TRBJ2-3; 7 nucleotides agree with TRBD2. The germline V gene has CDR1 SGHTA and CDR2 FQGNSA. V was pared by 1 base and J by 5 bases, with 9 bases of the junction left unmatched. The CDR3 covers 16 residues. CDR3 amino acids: CASSLVAGWGGDTQYF. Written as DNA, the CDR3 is TGTGCCAGCAGCTTAGTAGCGGGTTGGGGCGGAGATACGCAGTATTTT.

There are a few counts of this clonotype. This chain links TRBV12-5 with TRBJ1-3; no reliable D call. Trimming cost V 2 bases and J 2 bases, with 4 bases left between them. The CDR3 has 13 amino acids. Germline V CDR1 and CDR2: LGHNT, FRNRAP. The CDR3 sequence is CASGLKAGNTIYF. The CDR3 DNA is TGTGCTAGTGGTTTGAAAGCTGGAAACACCATATATTTT.

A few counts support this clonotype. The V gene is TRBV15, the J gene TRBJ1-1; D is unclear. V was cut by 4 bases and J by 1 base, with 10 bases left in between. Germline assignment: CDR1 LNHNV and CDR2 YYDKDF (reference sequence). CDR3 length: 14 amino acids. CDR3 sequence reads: CATSMREKNTEAFF. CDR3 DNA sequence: TGTGCCACCAGCATGAGGGAAAAGAACACTGAAGCTTTCTTT.

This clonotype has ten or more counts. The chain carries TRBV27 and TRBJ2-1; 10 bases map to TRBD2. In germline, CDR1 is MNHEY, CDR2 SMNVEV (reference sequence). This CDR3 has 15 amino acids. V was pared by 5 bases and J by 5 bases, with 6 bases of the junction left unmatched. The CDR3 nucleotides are TGTGCCAGCAGTCCTGTAGCGGGAGGTGACAATGAGCAGTTCTTC. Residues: CASSPVAGGDNEQFF.

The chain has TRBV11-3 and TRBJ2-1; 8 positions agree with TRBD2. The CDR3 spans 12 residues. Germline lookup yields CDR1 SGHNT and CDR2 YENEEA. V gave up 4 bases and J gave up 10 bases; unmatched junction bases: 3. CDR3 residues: CASSSLAGEQFF. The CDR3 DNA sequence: TGTGCCAGCAGCTCCTTAGCGGGAGAGCAGTTCTTC.

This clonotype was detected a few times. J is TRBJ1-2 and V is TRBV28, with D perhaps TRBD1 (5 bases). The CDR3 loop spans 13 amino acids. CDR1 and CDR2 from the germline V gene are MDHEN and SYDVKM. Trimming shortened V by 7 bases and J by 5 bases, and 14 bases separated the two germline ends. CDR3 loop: CASKPTVSYGYTF. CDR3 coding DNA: TGTGCCAGCAAACCGACAGTCTCATATGGCTACACCTTC.